This T cell receptor (beta chain) was captured by sequencing in a study of cytomegalovirus exposure and HLA in healthy donors. Study-level findings and limits: In a later analysis, HLA-associated beta chains showed higher expansion and lower generation probabilities than comparable chains. Overall, approximately 150 TCR beta chains were annotated as cytomegalovirus-associated. Several top significant clusters appeared, in a later analysis, to be linked to common viral pathogens.

A word on this clone: Antigen unknown.

V shed 3 bases and J shed 5 bases, with 11 bases lying between them. The CDR3 is 14 residues long. Per germline, CDR1 KGHSH and CDR2 LQKENI. 13 Jbeta primers and 60 Vbeta primers were used for the PCR. Measured with immunoSEQ multiplex PCR; TCRdb has only the in-frame clones, and not every one. The sample lists roughly 89,000 clones, 81% occurring once. Sequencing was performed on PBMCs. This chain links TRBV18 with TRBJ1-5; D is unclear. This sequence was found in a young woman in good health and CMV-seronegative. The CDR3 DNA follows: TGTGCCAGCTCACCCCGGGCGCGGGATCAGCCCCAGCATTTT. This codes for CASSPRARDQPQHF.